This entry lists 11 T cell receptor beta chains sequenced from one sample in a study of coeliac disease (dated by TCRdb to 2022 to 2024). Receptors were amplified or captured by the immunoSEQ multiplex PCR assay. TCRdb re-hosts the immuneACCESS table, in-frame sequences only. Its copies lack some clones; in the studies checked, an unresolved V gene accounts for under half of them, and the cause for the rest is not known. The sample includes approximately 2,200 clones, with about 80% observed a single time. The top ten clonotypes cover 14% of the sample. Specimen: lymphocytes from the gut lamina propria. The label giving this sample's cell subset or site can be read as: lamina propria cell (LPC) fraction of small intestinal biopsy. These receptors were collected from a human donor without celiac disease.

The V gene is TRBV29-1, the J gene TRBJ1-1, with D possibly being TRBD1 (6 bases). This CDR3 has 13 amino acids. Per germline, CDR1 SQVTM and CDR2 ANQGSEA. V was pared by 7 bases and J by 5 bases, with 17 bases between. In DNA form, the CDR3 reads TGCAGCGGGGGGCAGGGGCCGGGAACTGAAGCTTTCTTT. Its protein product is CSGGQGPGTEAFF.

This clone is classed as large. The chain combines TRBV5-6 with TRBJ2-7; D may be TRBD2 (6 bases). The V gene lost 0 bases and the J gene lost 0 bases, with 13 bases spanning the gap. The CDR3 consists of 16 residues. Per the germline V gene, CDR1 is SGHDT and CDR2 is YYEEEE. CDR3 nucleotides: TGTGCCAGCAGCTTGGAAAGCGGGCCCAGCTCCTACGAGCAGTACTTC. Translated: CASSLESGPSSYEQYF. Together with reference TRBV5-6 and TRBJ2-7, the CDR3 gives the full variable domain: DAGVTQSPTHLIKTRGQQVTLRCSPKSGHDTVSWYQQALGQGPQFIFQYYEEEERQRGNFPDRFSGHQFPNYSSELNVNALLLGDSALYLCASSLESGPSSYEQYFGPGTRLTVT.

The chain has TRBV4-3 and TRBJ1-4; D possibly corresponds to TRBD1 (5 bases). The CDR3 has 15 amino acids. V lost 4 bases, J lost 0 bases, and 9 bases lay in between. Germline-derived CDR1 and CDR2 are LGHNA and YSLEER. This CDR3 reads CASSPTGATNEKLFF. The DNA of the CDR3 is TGCGCCAGCAGCCCAACAGGCGCAACTAATGAAAAACTGTTTTTT.

The chain links TRBV5-1 to TRBJ1-1; D not resolved. The CDR3 spans 13 residues. Germline V gives CDR1 SGHRS, CDR2 YFSETQ. Trimming cost V 4 bases and J 2 bases, with 9 bases left between them. CDR3 coding DNA: TGCGCCAGCAGCCTACAGAGAAACACTGAAGCTTTCTTT. As protein: CASSLQRNTEAFF.

The chain employs TRBV18 and TRBJ1-1, with D maybe TRBD1 (5 bases). Germline assignment: CDR1 KGHSH and CDR2 LQKENI. Trimming took off 3 bases at V and 1 base at J, with 12 bases between the two ends. CDR3 length equals 15 residues. CDR3 coding DNA: TGTGCCAGCTCACCGAGCTGGGGGGGGAACACTGAAGCTTTCTTT. Translated, it gives CASSPSWGGNTEAFF.

CDR3 coding DNA: TGTGCTAGTGGTTTGGGGACAGGGCTGGTGCACTATGGCTACACCTTC. Its translation is CASGLGTGLVHYGYTF. V and J are TRBV12-5 and TRBJ1-2; TRBD1 matches 8 bases. Losses at the gene ends were 1 base for V and 3 bases for J; bases not matched to a gene: 7. CDR1 is LGHNT, CDR2 FRNRAP, per germline. The CDR3 contains 16 residues.

This clone was picked up a small number of times. The chain couples TRBV4-3 to TRBJ1-2, with 9 bases aligning to TRBD1. Trimming at V came to 6 bases and at J to 4 bases, leaving 9 bases not matched to a gene. The CDR3 spans 15 residues. From germline, CDR1 is LGHNA and CDR2 YSLEER. The CDR3 sequence: CASSPGQGISYGYTF. In nucleotides, the CDR3 is TGCGCCAGCAGTCCCGGACAGGGGATAAGCTATGGCTACACCTTC.

The chain combines TRBV19 with TRBJ2-7; 10 positions match TRBD1. V lost 5 bases, J lost 3 bases, and 19 bases stayed unmatched. CDR1 and CDR2 from the germline V gene are LNHDA and SQIVND (reference sequence). This CDR3 region has 19 residues. CDR3 in DNA: TGTGCCAGTAGTCCGTGGACACGTCGGGACAGGGGAGCTCGCTACGAGCAGTACTTC. The encoded protein is CASSPWTRRDRGARYEQYF.

This clone was found once. This chain connects TRBV7-9 to TRBJ1-2; D unclear. This CDR3 contains 14 residues. The germline CDR1 and CDR2 sequences are SEHNR and FQNEAQ (reference sequence). The V gene lost 4 bases and the J gene lost 2 bases, with 11 bases spanning the gap. This chain's CDR3 is CASSYGTENYGYTF. The CDR3 region has the DNA TGTGCCAGCAGCTACGGAACAGAGAACTATGGCTACACCTTC.

The chain uses TRBV7-2 and TRBJ2-7; no definite D call. V lost 1 base and J lost 2, with 6 bases in between. CDR3 length equals 13 residues. Germline V gene data show CDR1 as SGHTA and CDR2 as FQGNSA. CDR3 sequence: CASSLVIPYEQYF. In nucleotides, the CDR3 is TGTGCCAGCAGCTTAGTAATCCCCTACGAGCAGTACTTC.

This clone is large within its sample. The chain joins TRBV11-2 to TRBJ2-7; tentatively, D is TRBD2 (5 bases). Germline values: CDR1 SGHAT, CDR2 FQNNGV. V was shortened by 1 base and J by 6 bases, with 7 bases between the two germline ends. The CDR3 has 12 amino acids. This CDR3 reads CASSLVRVEQYF. DNA of the CDR3: TGTGCCAGCAGCTTAGTGAGGGTCGAGCAGTACTTC.